These 13 T cell receptor beta chains came from one sample sequenced in a study of regulatory T cells in long-lasting Graves disease. Indicated time point: newly diagnosed GD, antithyroid drugs for less than 3 months. Isolated PBMC RNA provided the starting material for the TCR library. Relying on iRepertoire HTBI primers and Arm-PCR of CDR3 regions, the team built TCR beta libraries. TCRdb processed the multiplex PCR reads anew with MiXCR; each CDR3 protein has one entry. In the table there are over 350,000 distinct CDR3 sequences, about 15% of which are singletons. Another study also made use of these data, one on T cells in Graves' hyperthyroidism and ophthalmopathy.

Sequenced material: peripheral blood mononuclear cells (PBMCs), taken at new diagnosis, from a patient treated with antithyroid drugs. These receptors were collected from a woman between 45 and 60 years old with Graves disease.

This clonotype appeared a few times. This chain connects TRBV5-1 to TRBJ1-4, with TRBD1 matching over 7 bases. J was trimmed by 4 bases and V by 5 bases; bases with no gene match: 5. Germline loops: CDR1 SGHRS, CDR2 YFSETQ. This CDR3 contains 14 residues. CDR3 sequence (DNA): TGCGCCAGCAGACAGGGACAGAGTAATGAAAAACTGTTTTTT. Translation gives CASRQGQSNEKLFF.

Ten or more counts support this clonotype. The rearrangement links TRBV5-1 to TRBJ2-1; 7 nucleotides line up with TRBD2. The length of the CDR3 is 15 residues. Trimming cost V 0 bases and J 5 bases; bases outside gene matches: 5. CDR1 SGHRS and CDR2 YFSETQ come from the germline V gene. Written as DNA, the CDR3 is TGCGCCAGCAGCTTGGGTCTAGCGGTAGACAATGAGCAGTTCTTC. It codes for CASSLGLAVDNEQFF.

The sample holds many counts of this clonotype. This CDR3 reads CASSQQGSNQPQHF. CDR3 nucleotide sequence: TGTGCCAGCAGCCAACAGGGCAGTAATCAGCCCCAGCATTTT. The rearrangement joins TRBV7-6 to TRBJ1-5, with D possibly being TRBD1 (6 bases). CDR1 and CDR2 (germline): SGHVS, FNYEAQ. Between the trimmed V and J ends, which lost 5 bases and 4 bases, there was a span of 12 bases. The CDR3 sequence is 14 residues long.

V is TRBV19 and J is TRBJ2-7; D call uncertain. Germline values: CDR1 LNHDA, CDR2 SQIVND (reference sequence). V was cut by 4 bases and J by 3 bases, with 10 bases left in between. The CDR3 loop spans 13 amino acids. The CDR3 DNA sequence: TGTGCCAGTAGTAACCTGCTTGGCTACGAGCAGTACTTC. Its protein is CASSNLLGYEQYF. The full variable domain, rest sourced from reference TRBV19 and TRBJ2-7, is DGGITQSPKYLFRKEGQNVTLSCEQNLNHDAMYWYRQDPGQGLRLIYYSQIVNDFQKGDIAEGYSVSREKKESFPLTVTSAQKNPTAFYLCASSNLLGYEQYFGPGTRLTVT.

This clonotype occurred a few times. This may be a read error, as it is one base from a much larger clone. V usage is TRBV28 and J usage is TRBJ2-1; 15 positions agree with TRBD2. This CDR3 has 16 residues. Germline V gene sequence: CDR1 MDHEN, CDR2 SYDVKM. The CDR3 sequence: CASSFSGTSGRNEQLF. The CDR3 nucleotides are TGTGCCAGCAGTTTTTCCGGGACTAGCGGGAGGAATGAGCAGCTCTTC.

This clonotype occurred a few times. The CDR3 spells CATGQGPAYEQYF. The CDR3 DNA is TGTGCCACAGGACAGGGCCCAGCCTACGAGCAGTACTTC. The J gene is TRBJ2-7, the V gene TRBV19; 8 bases are a match to TRBD1. This CDR3 has 13 amino acids. In germline, CDR1 is LNHDA, CDR2 SQIVND (reference sequence). V lost 10 bases to trimming and J lost 2 bases; unmatched junction nucleotides: 7.

The chain carries TRBV24-1 and TRBJ2-5; TRBD2 aligns across 11 bases. Per germline, CDR1 KGHDR and CDR2 SFDVKD. The CDR3 is made up of 17 amino acids. V was pared by 6 bases and J by 2 bases, with 10 bases of the junction left unmatched. CDR3 nucleotide sequence: TGTGCCACCAGTTCAGTGGGGGGACTAGCGGAACAAGAGACCCAGTACTTC. Translated, it gives CATSSVGGLAEQETQYF.

This clonotype was observed many times. The chain uses TRBV2 and TRBJ2-7; D is undetermined. CDR3 size: 13 residues. Germline V gene lookup returns CDR1 SNHLY and CDR2 FYNNEI. Trimming stripped 4 bases from V and 2 bases from J, with 9 bases between. The CDR3 reads CASSAPRAYEQYF. CDR3 coding DNA: TGTGCCAGCAGTGCTCCTCGGGCCTACGAGCAGTACTTC.

The rearrangement joins TRBV20-1 to TRBJ2-7; 7 bases are shared with TRBD1. CDR1 is DFQATT and CDR2 is SNEGSKA in the germline V gene (reference sequence). Losses at the gene ends were 3 bases for V and 5 bases for J; bases not matched to a gene: 10. This CDR3 has 14 residues. The CDR3 DNA sequence: TGCAGTGCTAGCCTAAGGGACAGTTCCCACGAGCAGTACTTC. Translated: CSASLRDSSHEQYF.

Ten or more counts support this clonotype. The chain is built from TRBV7-2 and TRBJ2-3; tentative D call: TRBD2 (8 bases). Germline V gene data show CDR1 as SGHTA and CDR2 as FQGNSA. Trimming took off 6 bases at V and 8 bases at J, with 24 bases between the two ends. The CDR3 has 16 residues. CDR3 protein: CASRQPPGRGTSTQYF. The CDR3 DNA sequence: TGTGCCAGCAGGCAACCCCCGGGCAGGGGGACTAGTACGCAGTATTTT.

This chain's CDR3 is CASRDWQLNTGELFF. For the CDR3, the DNA is TGTGCCAGTAGGGACTGGCAGTTGAACACCGGGGAGCTGTTTTTT. The chain couples TRBV19 to TRBJ2-2; the D gene is possibly TRBD2 (5 bases). The germline CDR1 and CDR2 sequences are LNHDA and SQIVND (reference sequence). Trimming removed 6 bases from V and 1 base from J, with 12 bases in between. There are 15 residues in the CDR3.

This clonotype has ten or more counts. The chain couples TRBV7-3 to TRBJ1-1; D not resolved. The V and J ends lost 5 bases and 1 base respectively, with 8 bases between them. CDR3 size: 13 residues. Germline V gene lookup returns CDR1 SGHTA and CDR2 FQGTGA. CDR3 sequence reads: CASSPQTNTEAFF. In nucleotides, the CDR3 is TGTGCCAGCAGCCCTCAGACGAACACTGAAGCTTTCTTT.

This clonotype was picked up many times. The V gene is TRBV5-6, the J gene TRBJ1-4; D may be TRBD1 (5 bases). The length of the CDR3 is 15 residues. V lost 4 bases to trimming and J lost 7 bases, with 17 bases between them. CDR1 is SGHDT, CDR2 YYEEEE, per germline. The CDR3 region is CASSLRDPGGEKLFF. DNA for the CDR3: TGTGCCAGCAGCCTACGGGATCCGGGGGGTGAAAAACTGTTTTTT.